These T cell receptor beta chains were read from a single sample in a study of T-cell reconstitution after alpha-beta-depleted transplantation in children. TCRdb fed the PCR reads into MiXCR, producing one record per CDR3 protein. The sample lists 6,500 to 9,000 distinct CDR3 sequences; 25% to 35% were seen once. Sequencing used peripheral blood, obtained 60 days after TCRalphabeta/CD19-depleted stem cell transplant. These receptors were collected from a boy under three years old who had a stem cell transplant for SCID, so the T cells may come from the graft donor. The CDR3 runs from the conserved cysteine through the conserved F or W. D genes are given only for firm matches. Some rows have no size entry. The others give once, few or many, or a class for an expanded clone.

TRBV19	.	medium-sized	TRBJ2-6	CASSTRGSGANVLTF	TGTGCCAGTAGTACCCGGGGCTCTGGGGCCAACGTCCTGACTTTC
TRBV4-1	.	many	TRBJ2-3	CAISRQTNRAISTDTQYF	TGCGCCATCAGCCGCCAAACTAACAGGGCAATTAGCACAGATACGCAGTATTTT
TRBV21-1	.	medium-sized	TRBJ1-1	CASRQNTEAFF	TGTGCCAGCAGACAGAACACTGAAGCTTTCTTT
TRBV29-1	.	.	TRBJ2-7	CSVARGPYEQYF	TGCAGCGTTGCGCGGGGACCCTACGAGCAGTACTTC
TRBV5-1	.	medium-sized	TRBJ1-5	CASSPGRTSEPQHF	TGCGCCAGCAGCCCAGGACGGACAAGCGAGCCCCAGCATTTT
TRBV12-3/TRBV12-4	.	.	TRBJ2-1	CASTSTRSLYNEQFF	TGTGCCAGCACCTCGACTAGGTCTCTCTACAATGAGCAGTTCTTC
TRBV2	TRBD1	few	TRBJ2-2	CASGPGQTNTGELFF	TGTGCCAGCGGACCGGGACAGACTAACACCGGGGAGCTGTTTTTT
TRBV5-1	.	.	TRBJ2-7	CASSCPYEQYF	TGCGCCAGCAGCTGTCCCTACGAGCAGTACTTC
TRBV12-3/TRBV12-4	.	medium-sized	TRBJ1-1	CASSFPRGTEAFF	TGTGCCAGCAGTTTCCCCAGAGGAACTGAAGCTTTCTTT
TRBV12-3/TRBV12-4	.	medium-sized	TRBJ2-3	CASSLWEVTDTQYF	TGTGCCAGCAGTTTGTGGGAAGTCACAGATACGCAGTATTTT
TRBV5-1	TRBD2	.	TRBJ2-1	CASAGTSGYNEQFF	TGCGCCAGCGCCGGGACTAGCGGATACAATGAGCAGTTCTTC
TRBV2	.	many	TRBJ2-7	CASSPSKSGQYF	TGTGCCAGCAGCCCCTCAAAGAGTGGGCAGTACTTC
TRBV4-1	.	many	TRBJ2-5	CASSQNPAGEGAYQETQYF	TGCGCCAGCAGCCAAAACCCGGCCGGGGAGGGGGCGTACCAAGAGACCCAGTACTTC
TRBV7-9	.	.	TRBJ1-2	CASSPGGSYGYTF	TGTGCCAGCAGCCCGGGGGGGAGCTATGGCTACACCTTC
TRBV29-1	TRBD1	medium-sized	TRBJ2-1	CSVGGQGTYNEQFF	TGCAGCGTTGGAGGACAGGGGACGTACAATGAGCAGTTCTTC
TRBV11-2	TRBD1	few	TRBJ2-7	CASSLVPGGSYEQYF	TGTGCCAGCAGCTTAGTCCCAGGGGGATCCTACGAGCAGTACTTC
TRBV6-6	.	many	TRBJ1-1	CASSPDNMNTEAFF	TGTGCCAGCAGTCCTGACAACATGAACACTGAAGCTTTCTTT
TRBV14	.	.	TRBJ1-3	CASSHNIPNTIYF	TGTGCCAGCAGCCACAACATTCCAAACACCATATATTTT
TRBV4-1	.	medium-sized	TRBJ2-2	CASSQAVKPSGELFF	TGCGCCAGCAGCCAAGCAGTAAAACCTTCCGGGGAGCTGTTTTTT